A selection of T cell receptor beta chains follows, all from one sample in a study of cytomegalovirus exposure and HLA in healthy donors. Generated by immunoSEQ multiplex PCR, the TCRdb table keeps only in-frame clones and is missing some. The sample carries some 120,000 clones, about three quarters recorded once. The sequenced sample was PBMCs. All receptors derive from a man aged 35-49 years in good health and CMV-seropositive. Each CDR3 is given with its conserved first and last residue. The D gene is left open where the match is weak. Clone size is shown for a subset of rows, as once, few, many or a class of expanded clone.

j_call,d_call,clone_size,v_call,cdr3_nt,cdr3_aa
TRBJ1-1,-,-,TRBV2,TGTGCCAGCAGTGAACGGGAGAACACTGAAGCTTTCTTT,CASSERENTEAFF
TRBJ2-7,-,-,TRBV11-2,TGTGCCAGCAGCCAACAGGGTACCGAGCAGTACTTC,CASSQQGTEQYF
TRBJ2-5,TRBD2,-,TRBV11-1,TGTGCCAGCAGCTTCCAGCGGGACTCCAAACAGACCCAGTACTTC,CASSFQRDSKQTQYF
TRBJ1-5,-,-,TRBV6-6,TGTGCCGTATCAGGGGATATTTTGCAGCCCCAGCATTTT,CAVSGDILQPQHF
TRBJ1-4,TRBD1,-,TRBV19,TGTGCCAGTAGTACCCCGGGACAGCCGACAACTAATGAAAAACTGTTTTTT,CASSTPGQPTTNEKLFF
TRBJ2-1,-,few,TRBV9,TGTGCCAGCAGCGTAGGGATGCAGGCCTACAATGAGCAGTTCTTC,CASSVGMQAYNEQFF
TRBJ2-3,-,once,TRBV27,TGTGCCAGCAAAACGGGAAGCCCTAGCACAGATACGCAGTATTTT,CASKTGSPSTDTQYF
TRBJ2-2,-,-,TRBV18,TGTGCCAGCTCACCTCGGACTGAGAACACCGGGGAGCTGTTTTTT,CASSPRTENTGELFF
TRBJ2-5,-,-,TRBV6-1,TGTGCCAGCAGTGAAGTTGATAGGGTTGGGGGGGAGACCCAGTACTTC,CASSEVDRVGGETQYF
TRBJ2-7,TRBD1,few,TRBV5-1,TGCGCCAGCAGCTCTCTGCCAAGGACAGGGTGGTACGAGCAGTACTTC,CASSSLPRTGWYEQYF
TRBJ2-1,TRBD1,once,TRBV7-6,TGTGCCAGCAGCTCGACAGGGGGCACTTACAATGAGCAGTTCTTC,CASSSTGGTYNEQFF
TRBJ2-2,-,-,TRBV11-2,TGTGCCAGCAGCTTAGTCGGGAGCGGCACCGGGGAGCTGTTTTTT,CASSLVGSGTGELFF
TRBJ2-7,-,-,TRBV10-3,TGTGCCATCGGTCCGGGATCCTACGAGCAGTACTTC,CAIGPGSYEQYF
TRBJ2-7,TRBD1,-,TRBV7-2,TGTGCCAGCAGCTTTAGAGGGACAGCCTACGAGCAGTACTTC,CASSFRGTAYEQYF
TRBJ1-1,-,-,TRBV5-8,TGTGCCAGCAGCCCCGGACAGCTTATGAACACTGAAGCTTTCTTT,CASSPGQLMNTEAFF
TRBJ1-1,-,few,TRBV28,TGTGCCAGCAGTTTTGGAGCGAACACTGAAGCTTTCTTT,CASSFGANTEAFF
TRBJ1-5,TRBD1,-,TRBV7-8,TGTGCCAGCAGCTTCCTGCCCGAGGGGGCTAGGGGCAATCAGCCCCAGCATTTT,CASSFLPEGARGNQPQHF
TRBJ1-1,TRBD1,-,TRBV19,TGTGCCAGTACCGTTACAGGGGCGACGAGAGCTTTCTTT,CASTVTGATRAFF
TRBJ2-5,TRBD1,-,TRBV27,TGTGCCAGCGGCCTCAGGGGGGAGACCCAGTACTTC,CASGLRGETQYF
TRBJ1-5,-,-,TRBV28,TGTGCCAGCACCTTGGCGGGGGGGTATCAGCCCCAGCATTTT,CASTLAGGYQPQHF
TRBJ2-7,TRBD1,once,TRBV28,TGTGCCAGCAGTTCCCGCCGGACAGGGGGCAATGCCTACGAGCAGTACTTC,CASSSRRTGGNAYEQYF
TRBJ2-3,TRBD2,once,TRBV9,TGTGCCAGCAGCTTACGGACTAGCGGGGGTCGCACAGATACGCAGTATTTT,CASSLRTSGGRTDTQYF
TRBJ2-5,TRBD1,-,TRBV10-1,TGCGCCAGCAGTGACCGGGACAGGGGACGAGAGACCCAGTACTTC,CASSDRDRGRETQYF
TRBJ2-1,TRBD2,-,TRBV18,TGTGCCAGCTCACCACTACCGGGACTAGCGGGGGGGAACAATGAGCAGTTCTTC,CASSPLPGLAGGNNEQFF
TRBJ2-7,-,-,TRBV2,TGTGCCAGCAGCCGCGCTCAGGGTAGATGGTTTCTTGGCTACGAGCAGTACTTC,CASSRAQGRWFLGYEQYF
TRBJ2-7,-,-,TRBV11-2,TGTGCCAGCAGCTTAGTTCGAGGAGAGCAGTACTTC,CASSLVRGEQYF
TRBJ2-7,TRBD2,few,TRBV13,TGTGCCAGCAGCTTAGGAGCGGGAGGGTCTCTCTACGAGCAGTACTTC,CASSLGAGGSLYEQYF
TRBJ1-6,TRBD1,-,TRBV5-5,TGTGCCAGCAGATTTTTCCTGACAGGGACCGATTCACCCCTCCACTTT,CASRFFLTGTDSPLHF
TRBJ1-2,-,few,TRBV11-2,TGTGCCAGCAGCTTAGTGGCCAGGGTAGAGGGCTACACCTTC,CASSLVARVEGYTF
TRBJ1-6,TRBD1,-,TRBV2,TGTGCCAGCAGAGGCGGGACAGGGGAAAGTTCACCCCTCCACTTT,CASRGGTGESSPLHF
TRBJ1-4,-,few,TRBV11-2,TGTGCCAGCAGCTTGAGCGGTCGGAATGAAAAACTGTTTTTT,CASSLSGRNEKLFF
TRBJ2-5,TRBD2,few,TRBV27,TGTGCCAGCAGCGGACTAGCGGGGGGCGCAGTCCAAGAGACCCAGTACTTC,CASSGLAGGAVQETQYF
TRBJ2-7,-,-,TRBV11-2,TGTGCCAGCAGCCCCCGACAGTTCTACGAGCAGTACTTC,CASSPRQFYEQYF
TRBJ2-7,TRBD2,few,TRBV25-1,TGTGCCAGCAAGGGACTAGCGGGCCCCCCCTACGAGCAGTACTTC,CASKGLAGPPYEQYF
TRBJ2-1,-,-,TRBV5-1,TGCGCCAGCAGCGGGGGACAGGGCTGGCTAGCGGGAGAGAATGAGCAGTTCTTC,CASSGGQGWLAGENEQFF
TRBJ2-3,-,few,TRBV30,TGTGCCTGGAGTGGGGAGCGGAGTTACCCTAGCACAGATACGCAGTATTTT,CAWSGERSYPSTDTQYF
TRBJ2-7,TRBD1,-,TRBV7-2,TGTGCCAGCAGCTTGGGGACAGGGGCCTACGAGCAGTACTTC,CASSLGTGAYEQYF
TRBJ1-5,-,few,TRBV30,TGTGCCTGGACGATCGGGAATCAGCCCCAGCATTTT,CAWTIGNQPQHF
TRBJ2-6,-,-,TRBV19,TGTGCCAGTAGAACAAGGGGATCTGGGGCCAACGTCCTGACTTTC,CASRTRGSGANVLTF
TRBJ1-1,-,-,TRBV6-6,TGTGCCAGCACGCAAGACAGCCGTGAAGCTTTCTTT,CASTQDSREAFF
TRBJ1-6,TRBD1,-,TRBV27,TGTGCCAGCAGTTTATCAGGACAGGAGAATAATTCACCCCTCCACTTT,CASSLSGQENNSPLHF
TRBJ1-5,-,-,TRBV28,TGTGCCAGCAGTCCCCTCGGGGGAAGGAGTCAGCCCCAGCATTTT,CASSPLGGRSQPQHF
TRBJ1-1,-,few,TRBV2,TGTGCCAGCAAAAGTGGCAGAGGGAACACTGAAGCTTTCTTT,CASKSGRGNTEAFF
TRBJ1-1,TRBD1,-,TRBV6-5,TGTGCCAGCAGTGGCCAGGGGGCTCTGAACACTGAAGCTTTCTTT,CASSGQGALNTEAFF
TRBJ2-7,-,-,TRBV27,TGTGCCAGGGGGGGGGCCTACTACGAGCAGTACTTC,CARGGAYYEQYF
TRBJ1-4,TRBD1,once,TRBV7-8,TGTGCCAGCAGCCCAGGACAGGGGGCTCTAACTAATGAAAAACTGTTTTTT,CASSPGQGALTNEKLFF
TRBJ2-3,TRBD2,once,TRBV30,TGTGCCTGGACCTTAGCGGGAGACACAGATACGCAGTATTTT,CAWTLAGDTDTQYF
TRBJ2-7,-,few,TRBV2,TGTGCCAGCAGGGGGGACTCGTCCTACGAGCAGTACTTC,CASRGDSSYEQYF
TRBJ1-2,TRBD1,-,TRBV10-3,TGTGCCATCAGCCCGGACAGGGAGGTGGAAGGCTATACCTTC,CAISPDREVEGYTF
TRBJ2-5,-,-,TRBV28,TGTGCCAGCAAGGGGGGGAGAGGTTTAGGAGAGACCCAGTACTTC,CASKGGRGLGETQYF
TRBJ1-4,-,-,TRBV7-8,TGTGCCAGCAGCTCCGACAGCTTAAGGATGTTTTTT,CASSSDSLRMFF
TRBJ2-2,-,medium-sized,TRBV5-1,TGCGCCAGCAGCTTGGCAGGGAACACCGGGGAGCTGTTTTTT,CASSLAGNTGELFF